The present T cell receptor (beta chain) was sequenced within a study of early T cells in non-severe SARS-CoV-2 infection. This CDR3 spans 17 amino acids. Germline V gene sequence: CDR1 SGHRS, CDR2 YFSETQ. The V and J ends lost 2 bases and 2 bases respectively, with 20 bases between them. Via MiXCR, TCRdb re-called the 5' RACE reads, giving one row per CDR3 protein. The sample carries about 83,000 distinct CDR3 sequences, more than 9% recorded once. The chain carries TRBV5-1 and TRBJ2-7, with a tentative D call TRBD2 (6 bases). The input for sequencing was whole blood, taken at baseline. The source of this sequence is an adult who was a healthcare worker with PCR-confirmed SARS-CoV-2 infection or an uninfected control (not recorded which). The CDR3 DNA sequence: TGCGCCAGCAGCTTAAATTCGGGCGGGATCTTAACCTACGAGCAGTACTTC. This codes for CASSLNSGGILTYEQYF.